This TCR beta chain was identified during a study of cytomegalovirus exposure and HLA in healthy donors (dated by TCRdb to the late 2010s). Study-wide context: An earlier analysis of roughly 630 of the donors reported more than 250 Gb of sequence data and roughly 110 million unique TCR beta sequences from around 200 million T cells. Among the roughly 400 genotyped donors, around 81% belonged to the genetic ancestry cluster associated with self-reported Caucasian donors. Donor age, sex, ethnicity and CMV serostatus were compiled together with the repertoire data. An early release that covered approximately 600 HLA-typed donors contained about 290 gigabases of sequencing data and 75 million to 100 million unique TCR sequences. To study patterns of TCR occurrence, a later analysis re-analyzed previously published TCR beta repertoires from several hundred donors and added high-resolution HLA genotyping. The study combined high-throughput TCR immunosequencing, statistical association of individual TCRs with disease status, and machine learning to predict cytomegalovirus infection status. All discovery cohort repertoires had been generated using a single sequencing platform. On average, 235,054 unique TCR beta nucleotide sequences were sequenced per donor among several hundred genotyped donors of the cohort, with about 17% of those sequences being non-productive. The study used immunosequencing to profile the T cell repertoires of several hundred subjects and linked those repertoires to cytomegalovirus serostatus. HLA typing included class I and class II loci at four-digit resolution. Typing coverage varied by locus: roughly 629-630 donors for A, B, C, DRB1 and DQB1; about 520 for DQA1; nearly 610 for DPA1; 450 to 480 for DPB1. An earlier analysis of 587 of the donors applied high-throughput TCR beta sequencing to assess whether each TCR beta V gene segment acted as functional or pseudogenic. In the later analysis, no new phenotypic data were used to find candidate immune exposures; instead, reliance was placed on TCR beta sequences and their occurrence across donors. The study aimed to test whether cataloging public T cell receptors could reveal signatures of past pathogen exposure. In a later genetic analysis, genome-wide SNP genotypes for about 55% of the roughly 700 donors were used, and that subset was treated as a discovery cohort. Several DR-DQ haplotypes were handled as single units for association and clustering, since linkage in the cohort was strong. A separate validation cohort of roughly 130 different subjects was used in addition to the approximately 670-subject first cohort. Summary of the overall study and its limitations: The authors suggested that the approach could potentially be extended to other disease states and immunological phenotypes. Compared with the approximately 670-donor mean, donors in an Asian-associated ancestry cluster had fewer N-insertions in productive TCRs, according to a later genetic analysis. In a later analysis, several top co-occurrence clusters were reported to appear linked to parvovirus B19, influenza, CMV and Epstein-Barr virus. The only immune exposure information available for the cohort was CMV serostatus. In both the original and validation cohorts, the classifier was reported to diagnose cytomegalovirus status with high specificity and sensitivity. In a later analysis, most CMV-associated TCR beta chains were found to appear HLA-restricted, with HLA associations seemingly driven largely by CMV exposure. A later analysis associated 16,951 TCR beta sequences with specific HLA alleles at a false discovery rate of 0.05. Linkage disequilibrium might explain the correlated functional status among segregating V segments, but an unknown experimental factor could not be excluded. Across donors, most TCR sequences were observed very rarely, whereas some public TCRs were present in many individuals. Some IMGT-functional V segments, including TRBV6-2 and TRBV6-3, could not be told apart with the 87-base-pair reads, so those segments were excluded. In a later analysis, HLA-associated TCR beta chains showed more clonal expansion and lower generation probabilities than non-associated chains that were equally common. In a later analysis, the rate of TCR association differed among HLA loci, with DRB1 alleles having the most associated TCRs and HLA-C alleles having the fewest. The study gave a list of 150 to 200 TCR beta chains associated with cytomegalovirus. Because counts were too low, about 17 rarely observed V segments, including chromosome 9 orphons, were excluded from the earlier analysis of a few hundred of the donors. An earlier analysis of approximately 500 of the donors showed that most TCR beta V segments appeared in productive rearrangements either about 90% or about 30% of the time, which broadly matched IMGT annotations. A few of the identified cytomegalovirus-associated TCR beta chains were confirmed in vitro to be specific for cytomegalovirus antigens. V-gene and J-gene trimming of TCR beta chains was associated with a missense DCLRE1C variant in a later genetic analysis, and the association was replicated in an independent cohort. Only TCR beta chains were sequenced in this cohort, and the absence of alpha or paired-chain data limited detectable features. A cluster of highly shared sequence variants was judged likely to be a technical artifact of the sequencing pipeline. HLA typing was unavailable for some donors at each locus, so association tests used only the typed subset. Sequencing depth was assumed to be roughly uniform across donors in the presence/absence analyses, though that assumption may not hold. When HLA alleles, especially DR and DQ, strongly co-occurred, attributing TCR associations to individual alleles was difficult. A further reported finding was that TCR beta sequences accurately predicted the HLA-A and HLA-B alleles for most subjects in the first cohort.

The cohort consisted of 600 to 700 healthy bone marrow donors. At the time of sampling, every cohort member was nominally healthy, though immune exposures that went unrecorded were likely present. The donor was CMV seronegative and belonged to the group of 350 or so seronegative cohort members. A peripheral blood sample was collected from each donor, and TCR beta sequencing was performed on peripheral blood mononuclear cells. The Qiagen DNeasy Blood Extraction Kit was used to extract genomic DNA from the blood cell samples. Comment on this clone: Its cognate antigen has yet to be identified. Base qualities are not recorded, but no much larger clone differs from it by a single base.

V lost 1 base and J lost 0 bases; the stretch between them is 16 bases long. Taken from the germline V gene, the CDR1 and CDR2 loops are SGHDN and FVKESK. The CDR3, cysteine through phenylalanine, is 19 amino acids long. This entry keeps only the CDR3 DNA: 57 bases, framed from base 1. Receptor amplification or capture employed the immunoSEQ multiplex PCR assay. For the multiplex PCR, a mixture combining 60 forward primers for TCR Vbeta segments and 13 reverse primers for TCR Jbeta segments was used. The CDR3 region of rearranged TCR beta genes was amplified from genomic DNA by a multiplex PCR assay. On the Illumina HiSeq System, the amplified TCR beta libraries were sequenced as 87-base-pair reads. On the authors' methods: A later analysis tallied around 87 million unique TCR beta chains across the 640 or so repertoires, and about 10 million of those chains were shared by two or more donors. Raw reads were error-corrected and collapsed into unique sequences by a nearest-neighbor algorithm in which closely related sequences were merged to remove PCR and sequencing errors. Alignment of CDR3 sequences to IMGT reference sequences was used to assign V, D and J gene segments. Each retained sequence needed at least a six-nucleotide match to both a V gene segment and a J gene segment. Rearrangements were classified as productive when the CDR3 lacked stop codons and remained in frame with V and J, and all other rearrangements were classified as non-productive. Following IMGT convention, CDR3 was defined as the stretch from the second conserved V-encoded cysteine up to the conserved J-encoded phenylalanine. The earlier analysis of some 580 of the donors excluded any sequence lacking an unambiguous match to a single V gene segment. An earlier analysis of a few hundred of the donors called V segments functional above 56.7% productive rearrangements and segregating when the between-donor standard deviation exceeded 5%. To diagnose cytomegalovirus status from the catalog of TCR beta chain sequences, a statistical classification framework was built. In a later analysis, V and J genes were assigned by comparing TCR nucleotide sequences against IMGT/GENE-DB human TR gene sequences. A later analysis assigned CDR3 sequences and most-parsimonious VDJ recombination scenarios with the TCRdist pipeline. A later analysis defined each TCR beta chain by its CDR3 amino acid sequence plus V-gene family, and excluded reads lacking a unique V-gene family. To address suspected cross-contamination and a sequencing artifact, a later analysis removed roughly 640 highly shared, low-generation-probability nucleotide sequences. For each public chain, a later analysis derived a clonal expansion index from normalized ranks of inferred template counts within each repertoire. In a later analysis, generation probabilities were computed with a VDJ recombination model fitted to out-of-frame rearrangements, and the resulting probabilities were checked against IGoR. In a later analysis, TCR-TCR, TCR-HLA and TCR-CMV co-occurrence was scored with hypergeometric tests, and a repertoire-size bias correction was applied to TCR pairs. A later analysis estimated false discovery rates by permuting HLA or CMV assignments 20 times. In a later analysis, co-occurring TCRs were grouped using DBSCAN, and TCRdist sequence similarity was added for clustering within HLA-allele-positive subsets. Co-occurrence clustering excluded repertoires with fewer than 30,000 or more than 120,000 public chains, plus five with anomalous nucleotide sharing. As stored in TCRdb, this immuneACCESS dataset retains in-frame rearrangements with V and J assigned. A fraction of the clones does not appear; measured against another copy, unresolved V genes explain less than half of the discrepancy, and the remainder lacks a known reason. The V and J calls and clone size come from that table; D and trimming were worked out from the DNA. In this sample the table shows under 250,000 clones, around 86% of which occur a single time. The top ten clonotypes cover about 3% of the sample.

Recombination connected TRBV14 to TRBJ2-6; TRBD1 might be the D gene, on 5 matching bases. Sequencing was carried out using PBMCs. This TCR was sampled from a woman in her thirties or forties in good health and CMV-seronegative. CDR3 sequence: CASSQGKDRVLSGANVLTF. The nucleotides read TGTGCCAGCAGCCAAGGAAAAGACAGAGTGCTCTCTGGGGCCAACGTCCTGACTTTC.